This T cell receptor (beta chain) was profiled in a study of CD8+ T cells in alopecia areata. Germline V CDR1 and CDR2: DFQATT, SNEGSKA (reference sequence). V lost 0 bases and J lost 3, with 3 bases in between. CDR3 length: 11 amino acids. Using a FACSAria, the CD4+ and CD8+ T cells were sorted from the PBMCs. In regard to this clone: At the DNA level, this CDR3 is encoded by other sequences in the same sample as well.

The sequencing template was cDNA reverse transcribed from extracted RNA. This table comes from immunoSEQ multiplex PCR, and its TCRdb copy is limited to in-frame clones, with some not included. Of 150,000 to 200,000 clones listed, 50% to 60% were seen once; the top ten hold approximately 14%. The chain couples TRBV20-1 to TRBJ2-7; D unresolved. This clonotype originated in a human donor with alopecia areata. Material: CD4+ T cells sorted from blood, obtained at week 0. This CDR3 reads CSARDNYEQYF. The DNA of the CDR3 is TGCAGTGCTAGAGATAACTACGAGCAGTACTTC.